The 6 T cell receptor beta chains below all came from one sample that was sequenced in a study of T-cell reconstitution after alpha-beta-depleted transplantation in children. For TCRbeta, the library was prepared with unique molecular identifiers. TCRdb fed the PCR reads into MiXCR, producing one record per CDR3 protein. This table has under 75,000 distinct CDR3 sequences, 9.5% to 13% appearing once. The starting material was PBMCs, obtained before TCRalphabeta/CD19-depleted stem cell transplant. These receptors came from a boy between 10 and 17 years old with acute myeloid leukemia, due to receive a stem cell transplant.

The sample holds many counts of this clonotype. The CDR3 here is CASSAPLGESTGELFF. The CDR3, as DNA: TGTGCCAGCAGCGCCCCCTTGGGGGAAAGCACCGGGGAGCTGTTTTTT. This rearrangement joins TRBV5-6 to TRBJ2-2; the D gene could be TRBD1 or TRBD2 (5 bases each). V lost 4 bases and J lost 4, with 17 bases in between. The CDR3 is made up of 16 amino acids. CDR1 SGHDT and CDR2 YYEEEE come from the germline V gene.

The gene calls are TRBV5-1 and TRBJ2-7; D unclear. The CDR3 has 12 amino acids. The V end was cut by 5 bases, the J end by 0 bases, with 6 bases between. Germline V gene data show CDR1 as SGHRS and CDR2 as YFSETQ. The CDR3 is CASRDGSYEQYF. Here the CDR3 DNA reads TGCGCCAGCAGGGACGGCTCCTACGAGCAGTACTTC.

As regards this clonotype: A much larger clone is a single base away; this may be a read error. The chain is built from TRBV4-1 and TRBJ2-3; tentative D call: TRBD1 (7 bases). In germline, CDR1 is MGHRA, CDR2 YSYEKL. The CDR3 consists of 16 residues. The CDR3 nucleotides are TGCTCCAGCAGCCAAGATCCAGGGGGAGCGGGAGATACGCAGTATTTT. Residues: CSSSQDPGGAGDTQYF.

This clonotype was seen many times. The chain has TRBV12-3 or TRBV12-4 and TRBJ1-1, with 10 bases lining up with TRBD1. The CDR3 is 14 residues long. The V gene end was trimmed by 7 bases and the J gene end by 7 bases; junction bases not matched to a gene: 9. The chain's CDR3 is CASTPRTGGGEAFF. The CDR3, as DNA: TGTGCCAGCACCCCAAGGACAGGGGGTGGTGAAGCTTTCTTT.

In its sample, this clonotype was seen many times. The gene calls are TRBV11-2 and TRBJ1-3; D not certain. V was clipped by 1 base and J by 0 bases, with 10 bases between them. This CDR3 has 16 residues. Germline CDR1 is SGHAT and CDR2 is FQNNGV. The CDR3 reads CASSLGPPSSGNTIYF. As DNA, the CDR3 is TGTGCCAGCAGCTTAGGTCCCCCCAGCTCTGGAAACACCATATATTTT. The entire variable domain, with the rest obtained from reference TRBV11-2 and TRBJ1-3, is as follows: EAGVAQSPRYKIIEKRQSVAFWCNPISGHATLYWYQQILGQGPKLLIQFQNNGVVDDSQLPKDRFSAERLKGVDSTLKIQPAKLEDSAVYLCASSLGPPSSGNTIYFGEGSWLTVV.

This clonotype was seen ten or more times. The chain combines TRBV7-2 with TRBJ1-1; D is undetermined. The CDR3 is 14 residues long. The germline CDR1 and CDR2 sequences are SGHTA and FQGNSA. Trimming removed 6 bases at V and 8 bases at J, with 19 bases between. The CDR3 loop reads CASSTAPGRGEAFF. The DNA of the CDR3 is TGTGCCAGCAGTACGGCCCCCGGGCGGGGAGAAGCTTTCTTT.